This is a list of T cell receptor beta chains from one sample in a study of blood T cell repertoires in COVID-19. Some clones are missing from TCRdb's copy, which holds only in-frame ones; the method was immunoSEQ multiplex PCR. This sample carries about 210,000 clones, about 88% of them seen once, and the ten largest clones take roughly 5%. Sequenced material: peripheral blood. These receptors all stem from a woman aged 80 or older with acute or convalescent COVID-19. Each CDR3 is given with its conserved first and last residue. The order of the fields is D gene, clone size, V gene, J gene, CDR3 DNA, CDR3 protein. The D gene is left open where the match is weak. Only some rows state a clone size, as once, few, many or a class for expanded clones.

TRBD1	-	TRBV7-2	TRBJ2-5	TGTGCCAGCAGCTTAGAGAGGGGGCGGCCATCCGAGACCCAGTACTTC	CASSLERGRPSETQYF
-	-	TRBV19	TRBJ2-5	TGTGCCAGTAGTAACACCGGGACCGGGGGTGTGGAGACCCAGTACTTC	CASSNTGTGGVETQYF
TRBD2	-	TRBV9	TRBJ2-3	TGTGCCAGCAGCGTGACTAGCGGGAGCACAGATACGCAGTATTTT	CASSVTSGSTDTQYF
TRBD1	-	TRBV10-3	TRBJ1-1	TGTGCCATGGGACAGGGGTACGACACTGAAGCTTTCTTT	CAMGQGYDTEAFF
TRBD1	-	TRBV9	TRBJ2-2	TGTGCCAGCAGCGTGATGACAGGGTCCGGGGAGCTGTTTTTT	CASSVMTGSGELFF
TRBD2	-	TRBV5-6	TRBJ2-4	TGTGCCAGCAGCTTGGACCTCGGGAGGGGCACCAAAAACATTCAGTACTTC	CASSLDLGRGTKNIQYF
-	-	TRBV15	TRBJ1-3	TGTGCCACCAGCAGAGATTTGGGGGGTATCGCAAACACCATATATTTT	CATSRDLGGIANTIYF
TRBD1	-	TRBV5-1	TRBJ1-1	TGCGCCAGCAGCCGTTCGACAGGGGCCATGAACACTGAAGCTTTCTTT	CASSRSTGAMNTEAFF
TRBD2	once	TRBV5-1	TRBJ2-5	TGCGCCAGCAGCTGGTCGGCAGCGGGGGAGACCCAGTACTTC	CASSWSAAGETQYF
-	-	TRBV28	TRBJ1-5	TGTGCCAGCAGTTACGGGTTCGCGGCCCAGCATTTT	CASSYGFAAQHF
TRBD2	-	TRBV19	TRBJ2-3	TGTGCCAGTAGTATAGGTCACCTAGCGGGAGTCCTGTTGGGCACAGATACGCAGTATTTT	CASSIGHLAGVLLGTDTQYF
-	-	TRBV2	TRBJ1-1	TGTGCCAGCACTAAGCAGGTTATTTGGACTGAAGCTTTCTTT	CASTKQVIWTEAFF
TRBD2	-	TRBV5-1	TRBJ2-7	TGCGCCAGCAGCGTCCGACTAGCGGGAGGCCACGAGCAGTACTTC	CASSVRLAGGHEQYF
TRBD1	few	TRBV13	TRBJ1-1	TGTGCCAGCAGCTCAGTAGCCGGGACAGCCGAAGCTTTCTTT	CASSSVAGTAEAFF
TRBD2	once	TRBV7-3	TRBJ2-2	TGTGCCAGCAGCTTAACCCGCGGGGCGGGAGGCGGGGAGCTGTTTTTT	CASSLTRGAGGGELFF
TRBD1	-	TRBV4-2	TRBJ2-6	TGTGCCAGCAGCCAGGTACTGGACAGGGCCGGGGCCAACGTCCTGACTTTC	CASSQVLDRAGANVLTF
-	-	TRBV10-2	TRBJ2-7	TGCGCCAGCGTTCAGGGGAGGGGCGGGTCCTACGAGCAGTACTTC	CASVQGRGGSYEQYF
-	-	TRBV5-5	TRBJ2-7	TGTGCCAGCAGCTTGGGTGGAGGGCGGTACGAGCAGTACTTC	CASSLGGGRYEQYF
-	-	TRBV6-5	TRBJ1-1	TGTGCCAGCAGGGACAGTAGCACTGAAGCTTTCTTT	CASRDSSTEAFF
-	once	TRBV4-3	TRBJ1-2	TGCGCCAGCAGCCGAACACTAACGCCGCATGGCTACACCTTC	CASSRTLTPHGYTF
-	-	TRBV2	TRBJ1-1	TGTGCCAGCAGCTCACAGGGCCCTGAAGCTTTCTTT	CASSSQGPEAFF
-	-	TRBV9	TRBJ2-1	TGTGCCAGCAGCTCAAGACTAGTACGCTCCTACAATGAGCAGTTCTTC	CASSSRLVRSYNEQFF
-	-	TRBV7-2	TRBJ1-5	TGTGCCAGCAGCTTAGCGTTGGGGCGGACGAGCGATCAGCCCCAGCATTTT	CASSLALGRTSDQPQHF
TRBD1	once	TRBV24-1	TRBJ1-1	TGTGCCACCAGTGATCGGGGACAGGGGGACACTGAAGCTTTCTTT	CATSDRGQGDTEAFF
-	-	TRBV4-3	TRBJ1-6	TGCGCCAGCAGCCAAGAGGGACAATATAATTCACCCCTCCACTTT	CASSQEGQYNSPLHF
TRBD1	-	TRBV28	TRBJ2-7	TGTGCCACCTGGGGACAGGGGACCTACGAGCAGTACTTC	CATWGQGTYEQYF
-	once	TRBV5-1	TRBJ2-2	TGCGCCAGCAGCCCACCACTCAAGAACACCGGGGAGCTGTTTTTT	CASSPPLKNTGELFF
TRBD1	-	TRBV19	TRBJ2-5	TGTGCCAGTAGTATAGATCTAGGGGGCTTCGAGACCCAGTACTTC	CASSIDLGGFETQYF
-	-	TRBV6-2/TRBV6-3	TRBJ2-7	TGTGCCAGCAGCCCTGACAGGTACGAGCAGTACTTC	CASSPDRYEQYF
-	-	TRBV18	TRBJ2-7	TGTGCCAGCTCACCTAGGACGGGTGAGGGAGAGCAGTACTTC	CASSPRTGEGEQYF
TRBD1	-	TRBV27	TRBJ1-5	TGTGCCAGCAGGGGGACAGGGAGGGGGGGCAATCAGCCCCAGCATTTT	CASRGTGRGGNQPQHF
TRBD1	few	TRBV18	TRBJ2-7	TGTGCCAGCTCACCAACTACAGGGGACTACGAGCAGTACTTC	CASSPTTGDYEQYF
TRBD1	once	TRBV9	TRBJ1-1	TGTGCCAGCAGCCCCCGGCCGACAGGGCACACTGAAGCTTTCTTT	CASSPRPTGHTEAFF
-	-	TRBV23-1	TRBJ2-6	TGCGCCAGCAGACCGAAACCGGGACATAACCCTTCTGGGGCCAACGTCCTGACTTTC	CASRPKPGHNPSGANVLTF
-	-	TRBV6-5	TRBJ1-6	TGTGCCAGCAGTTACTCGAGAAGGGGTAATTCACCCCTCCACTTT	CASSYSRRGNSPLHF
TRBD1	-	TRBV19	TRBJ1-4	TGTGCCAGTAGTACCCCGTCGGACAGGGGGCGTGAAAAACTGTTTTTT	CASSTPSDRGREKLFF
TRBD1	-	TRBV5-1	TRBJ2-3	TGCGCCAGCAGCTTGGCCGGGACAGGTTCCCCAGATACGCAGTATTTT	CASSLAGTGSPDTQYF
TRBD1	-	TRBV30	TRBJ2-7	TGTGCCTGGAGATACAGTCTGGGGACAGGGGACTACGAGCAGTACTTC	CAWRYSLGTGDYEQYF
-	-	TRBV7-2	TRBJ1-1	TGTGCCAGCAGCTTAGTCGCAGGGCTGGTGAACACTGAAGCTTTCTTT	CASSLVAGLVNTEAFF
-	few	TRBV12-3/TRBV12-4	TRBJ2-2	TGTGCCAGCAGCCGAACTAGCGGGGAGCTGTTTTTT	CASSRTSGELFF
TRBD2	-	TRBV5-1	TRBJ2-1	TGCGCCAGCAGCTTGCCGGCGGGAGGGCCCCCCAATGAGCAGTTCTTC	CASSLPAGGPPNEQFF
-	-	TRBV5-1	TRBJ1-1	TGCGCCAGCAGCCCCACCGGTTTTTTCATGAACACTGAAGCTTTCTTT	CASSPTGFFMNTEAFF
TRBD1	-	TRBV11-2	TRBJ2-7	TGTGCCAGCAGTTACACCGGGACAGGAGTATACGAGCAGTACTTC	CASSYTGTGVYEQYF
TRBD1	-	TRBV7-6	TRBJ1-5	TGTGCCAGCAGCTTAGTTCCGGGACAGGGAGCCTTAATGCCGCCCCAGCATTTT	CASSLVPGQGALMPPQHF
TRBD2	-	TRBV2	TRBJ2-1	TGTGCCAGCAGCGGACTAGCGGGGTTGAATGAGCAGTTCTTC	CASSGLAGLNEQFF
TRBD1	-	TRBV7-8	TRBJ1-3	TGTGCCAGCACCCCCTGGACAGGGCAAGGAAACACCATATATTTT	CASTPWTGQGNTIYF
-	-	TRBV21-1	TRBJ2-1	TGTGCCAGCAGCAAATTGGCAAGCGGCAGTCACAATGAGCAGTTCTTC	CASSKLASGSHNEQFF
-	-	TRBV7-3	TRBJ2-5	TGTGCCAGCAGCTTAATGGTAGATCAAGAGACCCAGTACTTC	CASSLMVDQETQYF
TRBD1	-	TRBV5-4	TRBJ1-1	TGTGCCAGCAGCAGACTGACAGGGGGGGGAGAAGCTTTCTTT	CASSRLTGGGEAFF
-	-	TRBV7-8	TRBJ2-1	TGTGCCAGCAGCTTATCGGAACTAGCAAGCTCCTACAATGAGCAGTTCTTC	CASSLSELASSYNEQFF